These 28 T cell receptor beta chains came from one sample sequenced in a study of vaccination and CD4 T cells after COVID-19. Cultured CD4+ T-cell DNA underwent Oncomine TCR Beta short-read sequencing. In TCRdb, the PCR reads were re-called with MiXCR into one record per CDR3 protein. Altogether over 12,000 distinct CDR3 sequences are present, over 45% being singletons, with the ten largest covering around 26%. No antigen has been assigned to these receptors. Treatment given: roughly 11-day PBMC culture with coronavirus spike peptide pools or control peptides (ViraFEST assay). Sequencing used cultured CD4+ T cells from blood, obtained after SARS-CoV-2 vaccination. The receptors were sampled from a human donor with COVID-19.

V gene TRBV6-2 or TRBV6-3 combines with J gene TRBJ1-5; 8 bases match TRBD1. J gave up 3 bases and V 6 bases, and 10 bases lay outside the gene matches. The CDR3 extends over 16 amino acids. The germline V gene has CDR1 MNHEY and CDR2 SVGEGT. CDR3 in DNA: TGTGCCAGCAGCATAGGACAGGGACCCCTCAATCAGCCCCAGCATTTT. It is translated as CASSIGQGPLNQPQHF.

This clonotype appeared a few times. Sequence at one end of the junction differs from germline and may be a read error. This rearrangement joins TRBV11-3 to TRBJ1-2; 10 bases line up with TRBD1. This CDR3 contains 12 residues. Per germline, CDR1 SGHNT and CDR2 YENEEA. The CDR3: CASSAGQGTPFF. The CDR3 region has the DNA TGTGCCAGCAGCGCGGGACAGGGGACACCCTTCTTC.

The rearrangement uses TRBV20-1 and TRBJ1-6; 7 bases map to TRBD1. This CDR3 contains 13 residues. The junction had 2 bases not matched to a gene; V was cut back by 2 bases and J by 7 bases. Germline V gene sequence: CDR1 DFQATT, CDR2 SNEGSKA (reference sequence). In DNA form, the CDR3 reads TGCAGTGCTAGAAACAGGGGAAATTCACCCCTCCACTTT. Translating it yields CSARNRGNSPLHF.

This clonotype was seen a handful of times. The CDR3 DNA reads TGCGCCAGCAGCCAAGATCGGGCGGACTCTGGAAACACCATATATTTT. This sequence encodes CASSQDRADSGNTIYF. V usage is TRBV4-3 and J usage is TRBJ1-3; D is undetermined. This CDR3 spans 16 amino acids. V was clipped by 0 bases and J by 0 bases, with 9 bases between them. In germline, CDR1 is LGHNA, CDR2 YSLEER.

The rearrangement joins TRBV6-5 to TRBJ2-3; a possible D gene is TRBD2 (6 bases). There are 16 residues in the CDR3. Germline CDR1 MNHEY, CDR2 SVGAGI. V lost 2 bases to trimming and J lost 1 base, with 13 bases between them. CDR3 DNA sequence: TGTGCCAGCAGTTACGGGTCTAGCGACCGCACAGATACGCAGTATTTT. Its protein product is CASSYGSSDRTDTQYF.

The chain combines TRBV5-1 with TRBJ2-3, with D perhaps matching TRBD1 or TRBD2 (5 bases each). Germline CDR1 and CDR2: SGHRS and YFSETQ. V lost 4 bases to trimming and J lost 1 base, with 10 bases between them. This CDR3 is built from 14 residues. The CDR3 nucleotides read TGCGCCAGCAGCGGTGGGACCGGCACAGATACGCAGTATTTT. The encoded protein is CASSGGTGTDTQYF. Based on the CDR3 plus reference TRBV5-1 and TRBJ2-3, the full variable domain is KAGVTQTPRYLIKTRGQQVTLSCSPISGHRSVSWYQQTPGQGLQFLFEYFSETQRNKGNFPGRFSGRQFSNSRSEMNVSTLELGDSALYLCASSGGTGTDTQYFGPGTRLTVL.

The chain recombines TRBV9 with TRBJ1-5; possible D gene TRBD1, 6 bases. The germline CDR1 and CDR2 sequences are SGDLS and YYNGEE. This CDR3 comprises 18 residues. Trimming shortened V by 5 bases and J by 0 bases, and 21 bases separated the two germline ends. CDR3 sequence reads: CASSTTGQVYYSNQPQHF. In DNA, the CDR3 is TGTGCCAGCAGTACCACGGGACAAGTATATTATAGCAATCAGCCCCAGCATTTT.

This clonotype was picked up one time. The chain has TRBV6-5 and TRBJ2-5; no clear D gene. Trimming took 4 bases from V and 4 from J, leaving 13 bases between them. The germline gives CDR1 MNHEY, CDR2 SVGAGI. CDR3 size: 14 residues. The CDR3 DNA is TGTGCCAGCAGTTCTTTGAGACTTAGAGAGACCCAGTACTTC. Protein sequence: CASSSLRLRETQYF.

This sequence joins TRBV9 and TRBJ1-6; D is uncertain. CDR1 is SGDLS, CDR2 YYNGEE, per germline. V was shortened by 0 bases and J by 9 bases, with 10 bases between the two germline ends. There are 14 residues in the CDR3. For the CDR3, the DNA is TGTGCCAGCAGCGTAGCTGTCGGGAGTTCACCCCTCCACTTT. Translation gives CASSVAVGSSPLHF.

V and J are TRBV6-1 and TRBJ1-5, with unresolved D. The CDR3 covers 11 residues. Trimming took 8 bases from V and 2 from J, leaving 4 bases between them. CDR1 MNHNS and CDR2 SASEGT come from the germline V gene. CDR3 coding DNA: TGTGCCAGCGGGGGCAATCAGCCCCAGCATTTT. Residues: CASGGNQPQHF.

This clonotype came up a few times. The V gene is TRBV20-1, the J gene TRBJ1-2; the match to TRBD1 covers 7 bases. There are 13 residues in the CDR3. V lost 4 bases to trimming and J lost 4 bases; unmatched junction nucleotides: 6. Per germline, CDR1 DFQATT and CDR2 SNEGSKA (reference sequence). The CDR3 DNA sequence: TGCAGTGCTACGACAGGGAACATCTATGGCTACACCTTC. This encodes CSATTGNIYGYTF.

This rearrangement joins TRBV5-4 to TRBJ1-2, with D perhaps matching TRBD1 (6 bases). Deletions cut 4 bases from V and 5 bases from J, with 12 bases between. Looked up from germline, CDR1 is SGHNT and CDR2 is YYREEE (reference sequence). CDR3 length: 13 residues. The CDR3 bases are TGTGCCAGCAGCAAGGGGGTTGAGTATGGCTACACCTTC. Translating gives CASSKGVEYGYTF.

The V and J genes are TRBV6-5 and TRBJ1-5; D is unresolved. The germline gives CDR1 MNHEY, CDR2 SVGAGI. The V end lost 2 bases, the J end lost 7 bases, and 9 bases lay between the germline ends. The length of the CDR3 is 13 residues. The CDR3 region is CASSYIGGQPQHF. CDR3 nucleotides: TGTGCCAGCAGTTACATCGGTGGGCAGCCCCAGCATTTT.

The chain combines TRBV5-4 with TRBJ1-2; no clear D gene. CDR1 is SGHNT, CDR2 YYREEE, per germline (reference sequence). Trimming stripped 0 bases from V and 10 bases from J, with 10 bases between. CDR3 length: 12 amino acids. CDR3 in DNA: TGTGCCAGCAGCTTGGAAGACCTCAACTACACCTTC. Protein product: CASSLEDLNYTF.

Comment on this clonotype: One end of the junction is discordant with germline, which a read error may explain. This rearrangement joins TRBV28 to TRBJ1-5; 10 bases are shared with TRBD1. The CDR3 sequence is 14 residues long. Germline CDR1 MDHEN, CDR2 SYDVKM. CDR3 protein: CASSPGTGVQPQRF. The CDR3 DNA sequence: TGTGCCAGCAGTCCGGGGACAGGGGTACAGCCCCAGCGTTTT.

CDR3 in amino acids: CASSVRQGAETQYF. CDR3 DNA: TGTGCCAGCAGCGTAAGACAGGGGGCAGAGACCCAGTACTTC. The chain links TRBV6-1 to TRBJ2-5; 10 bases are shared with TRBD1. Germline V lookup: CDR1 MNHNS, CDR2 SASEGT. The CDR3 is made up of 14 amino acids. V gave up 6 bases and J gave up 4 bases; unmatched junction bases: 5.

This clonotype was recorded a few times. V is TRBV6-2 or TRBV6-3 and J is TRBJ2-2, with 8 bases fitting TRBD1. The CDR3 has 15 amino acids. The germline gives CDR1 MNHEY, CDR2 SVGEGT. V shed 7 bases and J 3 bases; nucleotides not matched to a gene: 7. The CDR3 loop reads CASNQDRVDTGELFF. The CDR3 region has the DNA TGTGCCAGCAACCAGGACAGGGTGGACACCGGGGAGCTGTTTTTT.

This clonotype has only one observation. The CDR3 coding sequence is TGTGCCAGTAGTATTCAGGGCAGGGGGTCAGCGACCCAGTACTTC. Residues: CASSIQGRGSATQYF. The J gene is TRBJ2-5, the V gene TRBV19; TRBD1 matches 7 bases. V was clipped by 3 bases and J by 7 bases; unmatched bases: 11. Germline V gene lookup returns CDR1 LNHDA and CDR2 SQIVND (reference sequence). There are 15 residues in the CDR3.

The sample holds a few counts of this clonotype. The chain employs TRBV6-5 and TRBJ1-1, with 7 bases aligning to TRBD1. After removal of 0 bases from V and 4 bases from J, the junction contained 5 bases not matched to a gene. Germline V gives CDR1 MNHEY, CDR2 SVGAGI. The CDR3 is 15 residues long. DNA for the CDR3: TGTGCCAGCAGTTACTCCAACAGGGGCGCCACTGAAGCTTTCTTT. Its translation is CASSYSNRGATEAFF.

The J gene is TRBJ1-2, the V gene TRBV5-1; 7 positions agree with TRBD1. This CDR3 region has 13 residues. Losses at the gene ends were 0 bases for V and 7 bases for J; bases not matched to a gene: 3. Per the germline V gene, CDR1 is SGHRS and CDR2 is YFSETQ. The CDR3 nucleotides read TGCGCCAGCAGCTTGGGACAGGGCGTTGGCTACACCTTC. It translates to CASSLGQGVGYTF.

The chain employs TRBV25-1 and TRBJ2-4, with 9 bases that match TRBD1. The V and J ends lost 8 bases and 7 bases, in that order; junction bases with no gene match: 9. The CDR3 has 14 amino acids. Germline CDR1 and CDR2: MGHDK and SYGVNS. The CDR3, as DNA: TGTGCCAGCCGAAACCCCGGGACAGGGAACATTCAGTACTTC. It yields the protein CASRNPGTGNIQYF.

The chain carries TRBV6-1 and TRBJ2-2; possibly TRBD1 for D (6 bases). In germline, CDR1 is MNHNS, CDR2 SASEGT. Trimming removed 8 bases from V and 7 bases from J, with 26 bases in between. CDR3 length: 17 amino acids. The CDR3 sequence is CASGEGTGLRVLGELFF. CDR3 in DNA: TGTGCCAGCGGAGAGGGTACAGGGTTGAGGGTCCTCGGGGAGCTGTTTTTT.

This clonotype is labeled medium-sized. The chain carries TRBV6-1 and TRBJ1-5, with 12 bases identical to TRBD1. The CDR3 has 18 amino acids. The J segment lost 2 bases and the V segment lost 6 bases, leaving 11 bases of the junction unmatched. Germline V gene lookup returns CDR1 MNHNS and CDR2 SASEGT. CDR3 DNA sequence: TGTGCCAGCAGAACCGGGACAGGGGGCGTCGGTGGCAATCAGCCCCAGCATTTT. It specifies CASRTGTGGVGGNQPQHF.

This clonotype came up a few times. The CDR3 sequence is CASSVGRNSGNTIYF. The CDR3 DNA follows: TGTGCCAGCAGTGTGGGCAGGAACTCTGGAAACACCATATATTTT. This rearrangement joins TRBV6-1 to TRBJ1-3, with no clear D. With 4 bases removed from V and 0 bases from J, the gap between germline ends came to 10 bases. Germline CDR1 and CDR2: MNHNS and SASEGT. This CDR3 spans 15 amino acids.

The chain couples TRBV30 to TRBJ2-1; D is undetermined. V gave up 4 bases and J gave up 6 bases, with 10 bases separating them. Germline-derived CDR1 and CDR2 are GTSNPN and SVGIG (reference sequence). CDR3 length: 12 residues. CDR3 in amino acids: CAWTVATNEQFF. In nucleotides, the CDR3 is TGTGCCTGGACCGTGGCTACCAATGAGCAGTTCTTC.

This chain uses TRBV5-1 with TRBJ1-2, with D hard to call. The CDR3 covers 13 residues. V was shortened by 0 bases and J by 8 bases, with 11 bases between the two germline ends. CDR1 and CDR2 (germline): SGHRS, YFSETQ. The CDR3 loop reads CASSLAGDRGYTF. In DNA form, the CDR3 reads TGCGCCAGCAGCTTGGCCGGGGATAGGGGCTACACCTTC. The full variable domain, completed using reference TRBV5-1 and TRBJ1-2, is KAGVTQTPRYLIKTRGQQVTLSCSPISGHRSVSWYQQTPGQGLQFLFEYFSETQRNKGNFPGRFSGRQFSNSRSEMNVSTLELGDSALYLCASSLAGDRGYTFGSGTRLTVV.

This clonotype was detected only a few times. The rearrangement joins TRBV6-5 to TRBJ1-2; D unclear. Per the germline V gene, CDR1 is MNHEY and CDR2 is SVGAGI. The CDR3 spans 13 residues. V lost 2 bases and J lost 6, with 10 bases in between. For the CDR3, the DNA is TGTGCCAGCAGTTACGGGTGGAGGGATGGCTACACCTTC. This encodes CASSYGWRDGYTF.

This chain connects TRBV7-2 to TRBJ1-1, with 7 bases aligning to TRBD1. Germline V gene data show CDR1 as SGHTA and CDR2 as FQGNSA. Germline trimming cut 1 base from V and 4 bases from J; bases unmatched to any gene: 3. The CDR3 has 14 amino acids. CDR3 region: CASSLDTGVTEAFF. In DNA form, the CDR3 reads TGTGCCAGCAGCTTAGATACAGGGGTCACTGAAGCTTTCTTT.